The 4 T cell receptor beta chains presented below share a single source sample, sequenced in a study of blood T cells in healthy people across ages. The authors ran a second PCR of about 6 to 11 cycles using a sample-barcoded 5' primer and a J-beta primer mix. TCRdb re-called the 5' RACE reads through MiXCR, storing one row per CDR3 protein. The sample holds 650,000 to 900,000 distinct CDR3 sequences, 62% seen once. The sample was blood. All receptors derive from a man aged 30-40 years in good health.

CDR3 region: CAISDPGGTGGRFYEQYF. The CDR3 DNA sequence: TGTGCCATCAGTGATCCGGGGGGGACAGGGGGAAGGTTTTACGAGCAGTACTTC. This chain joins TRBV10-3 and TRBJ2-4; the match to TRBD1 covers 11 bases. The J call may be incorrect, as the DNA end agrees better with TRBJ2-7. CDR3 length: 18 amino acids. Germline CDR1 reads ENHRY; CDR2 reads SYGVKD.

The DNA of the CDR3 is TGCAGTGGGGGCCCAGGGACCAACTATGGCTACACCTTC. Its protein is CSGGPGTNYGYTF. This chain joins TRBV20-1 and TRBJ1-2; possible D gene TRBD1, 5 bases. Germline CDR1 is DFQATT and CDR2 is SNEGSKA (reference sequence). The V and J ends lost 7 bases and 2 bases respectively, with 14 bases between them. This CDR3 is 13 amino acids long.

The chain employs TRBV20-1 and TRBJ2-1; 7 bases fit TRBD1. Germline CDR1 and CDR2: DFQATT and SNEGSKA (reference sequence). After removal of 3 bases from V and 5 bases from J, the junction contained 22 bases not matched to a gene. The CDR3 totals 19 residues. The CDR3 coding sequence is TGCAGTGCTAGTACCCGGGACAGCGTAAGCATTCTTCCTAACAATGAGCAGTTCTTC. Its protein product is CSASTRDSVSILPNNEQFF.

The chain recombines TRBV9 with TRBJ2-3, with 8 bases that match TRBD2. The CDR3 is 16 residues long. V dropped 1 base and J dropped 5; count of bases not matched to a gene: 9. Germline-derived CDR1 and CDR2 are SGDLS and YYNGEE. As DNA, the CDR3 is TGTGCCAGCAGCGTACTAATCGGGGGGGGCTTAGATACGCAGTATTTT. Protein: CASSVLIGGGLDTQYF.